These 26 T cell receptor beta chains came from one sample sequenced in a study of blood T cell repertoires in COVID-19. The method was immunoSEQ multiplex PCR; TCRdb's version includes in-frame clones alone and lacks a portion of them. The table lists under 250,000 clones, under 90% of them singletons. Sequenced input: peripheral blood. These receptors were collected from a man aged 60-69 years who had recovered from COVID-19.

The chain has TRBV6-1 and TRBJ1-5, with a tentative D call TRBD1 (6 bases). The germline V gene has CDR1 MNHNS and CDR2 SASEGT. V shed 1 base and J shed 5 bases, with 15 bases lying between them. The CDR3 loop spans 16 amino acids. CDR3 sequence (DNA): TGTGCCAGCAGTGAAGTACGGGGAGGGGGGGATCAGCCCCAGCATTTT. This codes for CASSEVRGGGDQPQHF.

The chain joins TRBV10-3 to TRBJ1-5, with no clear D. Germline V gives CDR1 ENHRY, CDR2 SYGVKD. The CDR3 sequence is 16 residues long. V lost 4 bases, J lost 2 bases, and 15 bases lay in between. CDR3 sequence (DNA): TGTGCCATCAGTGCAGGTCGGGAGGAGGGCAATCAGCCCCAGCATTTT. As protein: CAISAGREEGNQPQHF.

The chain uses TRBV6-2 or TRBV6-3 and TRBJ2-1, with 7 positions matching TRBD2. CDR1 and CDR2 (germline): MNHEY, SVGEGT. The CDR3 has 17 residues. V dropped 0 bases and J dropped 1; count of bases not matched to a gene: 6. CDR3 protein: CASSYSRTAGSYNEQFF. Written as DNA, the CDR3 is TGTGCCAGCAGTTACTCGAGAACAGCGGGATCCTACAATGAGCAGTTCTTC.

The CDR3 DNA sequence: TGTGCCAGCAGTTTATGGGGGGGCAAAGGCAATCAGCCCCAGCATTTT. This translates into CASSLWGGKGNQPQHF. The V call is TRBV27, the J call TRBJ1-5, with D perhaps TRBD1 (6 bases). The V end was cut by 1 base, the J end by 2 bases, with 12 bases between. The CDR3 contains 16 residues. From germline, CDR1 is MNHEY and CDR2 SMNVEV (reference sequence).

The genes are TRBV5-4 and TRBJ2-3, with D possibly TRBD2 on 5 matching bases. The CDR3 consists of 14 residues. Germline V lookup: CDR1 SGHNT, CDR2 YYREEE (reference sequence). The V end lost 4 bases, the J end lost 4 bases, and 13 bases lay between the germline ends. The CDR3 DNA sequence: TGTGCCAGCAGCAATGATACTAGTCCAGATACGCAGTATTTT. Translation gives CASSNDTSPDTQYF.

This chain joins TRBV2 and TRBJ1-5, with 7 bases identical to TRBD1. Germline CDR1 is SNHLY and CDR2 is FYNNEI. V dropped 1 base and J dropped 0; count of bases not matched to a gene: 6. This CDR3 is 17 amino acids long. The CDR3 sequence is CASSEVAGGDSNQPQHF. The CDR3 bases are TGTGCCAGCAGTGAAGTGGCAGGGGGTGATAGCAATCAGCCCCAGCATTTT.

The V and J genes are TRBV18 and TRBJ2-7; a weak D match, TRBD2 (5 bases). Germline values: CDR1 KGHSH, CDR2 LQKENI. V shed 0 bases and J shed 12 bases, with 15 bases lying between them. The CDR3 is made up of 13 amino acids. CDR3 in DNA: TGTGCCAGCTCACCACCGGGAGCCCTCATTGGGTACTTC. Protein: CASSPPGALIGYF.

The gene calls are TRBV5-1 and TRBJ2-7, with 9 bases matching TRBD1. CDR1 and CDR2 (germline): SGHRS, YFSETQ. This CDR3 is 15 amino acids long. V shed 4 bases, J shed 2 bases, and the junction held 7 bases outside the gene matches. The CDR3 DNA follows: TGCGCCAGCAGCAACGGACAGGGGTTCGCCTACGAGCAGTACTTC. Translating gives CASSNGQGFAYEQYF.

V and J are TRBV30 and TRBJ2-7; D perhaps matches TRBD1 (5 bases). This CDR3 region has 13 residues. Germline loops: CDR1 GTSNPN, CDR2 SVGIG (reference sequence). V was pared by 4 bases and J by 6 bases, with 16 bases between. The CDR3 spells CAWNRAGLGEQYF. The CDR3 coding sequence is TGTGCCTGGAACAGAGCAGGGCTAGGCGAGCAGTACTTC.

This rearrangement joins TRBV3-1 (or the pseudogene TRBV3-2) to TRBJ2-1, with 7 nucleotides matching TRBD2. The CDR3 is 13 amino acids. V shed 4 bases, J shed 6 bases, and the junction held 3 bases outside the gene matches. The germline gives CDR1 LGHDT, CDR2 YNNKEL (reference sequence). The CDR3 bases are TGTGCCAGCAGCCTTCTAGCGGCCAATGAGCAGTTCTTC. Translating gives CASSLLAANEQFF.

The rearrangement uses TRBV9 and TRBJ2-7, with 7 bases matching TRBD1. Germline CDR1 SGDLS, CDR2 YYNGEE. This CDR3 spans 16 amino acids. J lost 0 bases, V lost 4 bases, and 10 bases had no gene match. CDR3 DNA sequence: TGTGCCAGCAGCCCCTCGGACAGGATGGACTCCTACGAGCAGTACTTC. Its protein is CASSPSDRMDSYEQYF.

The rearrangement uses TRBV28 and TRBJ2-2; perhaps TRBD1 as D (6 bases). CDR1 and CDR2 from the germline V gene are MDHEN and SYDVKM. Trimming stripped 5 bases from V and 5 bases from J, with 6 bases between. The CDR3 consists of 12 residues. As DNA, the CDR3 is TGTGCCAGCAGTGACAGGACCGGGGAGCTGTTTTTT. Amino acid sequence: CASSDRTGELFF.

The V and J genes are TRBV7-3 and TRBJ2-2; D is possibly TRBD1 (6 bases). The CDR3 spans 13 residues. V was shortened by 4 bases and J by 7 bases, with 10 bases between the two germline ends. Looked up from germline, CDR1 is SGHTA and CDR2 is FQGTGA. This CDR3 reads CASSSQGRGELFF. Written as DNA, the CDR3 is TGTGCCAGCAGCTCACAGGGCCGCGGGGAGCTGTTTTTT.

This clone is a singleton in its sample. J is TRBJ2-1 and V is TRBV7-2; TRBD2 matches at 13 bases. Germline V gene lookup returns CDR1 SGHTA and CDR2 FQGNSA. Trimming at V came to 5 bases and at J to 8 bases, leaving 6 bases not matched to a gene. The CDR3 runs 15 residues. CDR3 in amino acids: CASSLGTSGIYEQFF. DNA of the CDR3: TGTGCCAGCAGCCTCGGGACTAGCGGGATCTATGAGCAGTTCTTC.

V gene TRBV7-3 combines with J gene TRBJ2-6, with D possibly TRBD1 on 6 matching bases. Germline V gene sequence: CDR1 SGHTA, CDR2 FQGTGA. The CDR3 sequence is 16 residues long. Between the trimmed V and J ends, which lost 2 bases and 2 bases, there was a span of 10 bases. The CDR3 reads CASSLSQGPGANVLTF. CDR3 DNA sequence: TGTGCCAGCAGCTTATCTCAGGGGCCTGGGGCCAACGTCCTGACTTTC.

The chain links TRBV24-1 to TRBJ1-6; a possible D gene is TRBD1 (6 bases). Trimming left V 4 bases short and J 10 bases short, with 10 bases between. CDR3 length equals 13 residues. CDR1 is KGHDR and CDR2 is SFDVKD in the germline V gene. The CDR3 region is CATSEQGRSPLHF. CDR3 bases: TGTGCCACCAGTGAGCAGGGGAGATCACCCCTCCACTTT.

V and J are TRBV19 and TRBJ2-2; no clear D. Germline lookup yields CDR1 LNHDA and CDR2 SQIVND (reference sequence). V lost 5 bases and J 5 bases, leaving 12 bases between the germline ends. The CDR3 totals 14 residues. CDR3 DNA sequence: TGTGCCAGTAGTGGAATATTCGGGACCGGGGAGCTGTTTTTT. This translates into CASSGIFGTGELFF.

This clone was seen just once. The chain uses TRBV4-3 and TRBJ1-1; D not certain. With 0 bases removed from V and 1 base from J, the gap between germline ends came to 9 bases. The CDR3 loop spans 15 amino acids. In germline, CDR1 is LGHNA, CDR2 YSLEER. The CDR3 region is CASSQEAVRNTEAFF. Written as DNA, the CDR3 is TGCGCCAGCAGCCAAGAGGCGGTCCGGAACACTGAAGCTTTCTTT.

J is TRBJ1-5 and V is TRBV5-6; possible D gene TRBD1, 6 bases. Trimming removed 4 bases from V and 0 bases from J, with 20 bases in between. The CDR3 runs 18 residues. Germline values: CDR1 SGHDT, CDR2 YYEEEE. The CDR3 DNA follows: TGTGCCAGCAGCAGAACCCCTGGACAGACTTATAGCAATCAGCCCCAGCATTTT. Protein sequence: CASSRTPGQTYSNQPQHF.

The chain couples TRBV27 to TRBJ1-2, with 7 bases aligning to TRBD1. This CDR3 contains 17 residues. V shed 6 bases and J 4 bases; nucleotides not matched to a gene: 17. CDR1 and CDR2 from the germline V gene are MNHEY and SMNVEV (reference sequence). CDR3 DNA: TGTGCCAGCAGAACGGACAGGTGGCCCAGTTTGGGCTATGGCTACACCTTC. Encoded protein: CASRTDRWPSLGYGYTF.

In its sample, this clone was seen once. V usage is TRBV7-2 and J usage is TRBJ1-2; 7 bases match TRBD1. The length of the CDR3 is 15 residues. The junction had 6 bases not matched to a gene; V was cut back by 1 base and J by 4 bases. In germline, CDR1 is SGHTA, CDR2 FQGNSA. The chain's CDR3 is CASSLEWRGRYGYTF. The CDR3 region has the DNA TGTGCCAGCAGCTTAGAGTGGAGGGGGCGCTATGGCTACACCTTC.

This clone came up many times. The V call is TRBV27, the J call TRBJ1-6, with 11 bases that match TRBD1. This CDR3 has 16 amino acids. The V gene end was trimmed by 5 bases and the J gene end by 7 bases; junction bases not matched to a gene: 7. Looked up from germline, CDR1 is MNHEY and CDR2 is SMNVEV (reference sequence). CDR3 sequence reads: CASSIRDRGSNSPLHF. CDR3 in DNA: TGTGCCAGCAGTATCCGGGACAGGGGGTCCAATTCACCCCTCCACTTT.

The V gene is TRBV9, the J gene TRBJ2-7; 12 nucleotides align to TRBD2. The germline V gene has CDR1 SGDLS and CDR2 YYNGEE. The CDR3 extends over 16 amino acids. Trimming removed 3 bases from V and 2 bases from J; junction bases left unmatched: 6. The CDR3 region has the DNA TGTGCCAGCAGCGGTACTAGCGGGGGGTTTCCCTACGAGCAGTACTTC. This encodes CASSGTSGGFPYEQYF.

Only a few counts were recorded for this clone. This chain joins TRBV1 and TRBJ2-3; the D call TRBD2 from the table was never checked on the DNA. TRBV1 is a pseudogene. The CDR3 loop spans 11 amino acids. In nucleotides, the CDR3 is TGCAGGGTGGAGAGATCGTATACGCAGTATTTT. This encodes CRVERSYTQYF.

The chain uses TRBV2 and TRBJ2-3, with D perhaps matching TRBD1 (6 bases). Germline V lookup: CDR1 SNHLY, CDR2 FYNNEI. The CDR3 is 15 residues long. V lost 1 base and J lost 4, with 12 bases in between. CDR3 residues: CASSEGGTRADTQYF. The CDR3 DNA reads TGTGCCAGCAGTGAAGGAGGGACAAGAGCAGATACGCAGTATTTT.

The chain joins TRBV7-3 to TRBJ2-1; 8 bases line up with TRBD2. Germline CDR1 and CDR2: SGHTA and FQGTGA. The CDR3 loop spans 13 amino acids. The trim removed 8 bases at V and 16 bases at J, leaving 16 bases unmatched. CDR3 nucleotides: TGTGCCAGCCGGTCGGGGGCCAGCGGGAGAATCTTCTTC. Its protein is CASRSGASGRIFF. The full variable domain, its missing parts supplied by reference TRBV7-3 and TRBJ2-1, is GAGVSQTPSNKVTEKGKYVELRCDPISGHTALYWYRQSLGQGPEFLIYFQGTGAADDSGLPNDRFFAVRPEGSVSTLKIQRTERGDSAVYLCASRSGASGRIFFGPGTRLTVL.